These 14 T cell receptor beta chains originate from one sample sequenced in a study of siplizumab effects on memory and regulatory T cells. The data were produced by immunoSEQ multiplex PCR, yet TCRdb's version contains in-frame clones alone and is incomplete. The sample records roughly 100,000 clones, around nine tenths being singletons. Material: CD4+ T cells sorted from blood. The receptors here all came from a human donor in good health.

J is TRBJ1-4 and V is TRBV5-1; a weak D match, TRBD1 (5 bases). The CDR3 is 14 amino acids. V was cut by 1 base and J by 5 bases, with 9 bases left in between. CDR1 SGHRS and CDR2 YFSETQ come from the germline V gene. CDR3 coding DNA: TGCGCCAGCAGCTTGAGTGGGGACAATGAAAAACTGTTTTTT. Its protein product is CASSLSGDNEKLFF.

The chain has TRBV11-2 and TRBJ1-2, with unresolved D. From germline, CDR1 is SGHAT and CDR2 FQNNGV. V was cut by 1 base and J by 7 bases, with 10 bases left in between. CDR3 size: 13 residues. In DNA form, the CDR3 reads TGTGCCAGCAGCTTAGGCAGACTGGCTGGCTACACCTTC. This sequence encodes CASSLGRLAGYTF.

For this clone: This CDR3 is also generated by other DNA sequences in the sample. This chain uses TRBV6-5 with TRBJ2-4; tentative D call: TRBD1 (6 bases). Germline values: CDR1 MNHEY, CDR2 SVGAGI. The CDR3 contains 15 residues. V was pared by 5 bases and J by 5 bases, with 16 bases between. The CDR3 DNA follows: TGTGCCAGCAGTCGACACAGGGATGGTCAAAACATTCAGTACTTC. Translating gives CASSRHRDGQNIQYF.

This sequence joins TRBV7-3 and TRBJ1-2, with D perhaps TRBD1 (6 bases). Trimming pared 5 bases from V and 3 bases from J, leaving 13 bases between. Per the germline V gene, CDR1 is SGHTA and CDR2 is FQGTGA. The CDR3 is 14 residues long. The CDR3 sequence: CASSPGDTDYGYTF. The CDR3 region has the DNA TGTGCCAGCAGCCCCGGGGACACCGACTATGGCTACACCTTC.

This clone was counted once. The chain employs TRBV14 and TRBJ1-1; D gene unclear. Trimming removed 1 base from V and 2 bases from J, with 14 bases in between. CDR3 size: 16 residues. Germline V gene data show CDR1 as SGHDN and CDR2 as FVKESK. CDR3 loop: CASSQVGPRYNTEAFF. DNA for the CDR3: TGTGCCAGCAGCCAAGTCGGGCCGCGGTACAACACTGAAGCTTTCTTT.

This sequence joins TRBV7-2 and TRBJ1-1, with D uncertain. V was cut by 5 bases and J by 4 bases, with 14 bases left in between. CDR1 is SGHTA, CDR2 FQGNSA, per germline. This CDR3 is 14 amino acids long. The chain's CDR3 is CASSPTVSPTEAFF. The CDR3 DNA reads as TGTGCCAGCAGCCCAACGGTGTCGCCCACTGAAGCTTTCTTT.

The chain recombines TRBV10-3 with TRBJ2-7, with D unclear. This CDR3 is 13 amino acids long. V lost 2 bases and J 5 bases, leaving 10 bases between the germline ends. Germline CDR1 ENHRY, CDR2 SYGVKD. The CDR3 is CAISEPAVNEQYF. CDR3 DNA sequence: TGTGCCATCAGTGAGCCCGCGGTCAACGAGCAGTACTTC.

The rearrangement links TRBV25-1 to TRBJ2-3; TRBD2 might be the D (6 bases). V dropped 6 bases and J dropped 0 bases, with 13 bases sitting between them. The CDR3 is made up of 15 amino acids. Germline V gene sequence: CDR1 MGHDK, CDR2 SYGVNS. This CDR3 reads CASSDGGTSTDTQYF. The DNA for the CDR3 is TGTGCCAGCAGCGACGGGGGAACAAGCACAGATACGCAGTATTTT.

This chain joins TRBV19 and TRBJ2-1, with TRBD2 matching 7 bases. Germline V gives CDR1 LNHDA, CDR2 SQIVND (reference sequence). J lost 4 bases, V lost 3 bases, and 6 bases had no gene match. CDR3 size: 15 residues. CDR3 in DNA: TGTGCCAGTAGTATTAGAGGGAGGGAGTACAATGAGCAGTTCTTC. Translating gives CASSIRGREYNEQFF.

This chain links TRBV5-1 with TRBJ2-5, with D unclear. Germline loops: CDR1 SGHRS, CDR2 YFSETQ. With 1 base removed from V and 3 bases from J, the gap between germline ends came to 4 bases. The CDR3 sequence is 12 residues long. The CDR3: CASSLPEETQYF. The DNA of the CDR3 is TGCGCCAGCAGCTTGCCAGAAGAGACCCAGTACTTC.

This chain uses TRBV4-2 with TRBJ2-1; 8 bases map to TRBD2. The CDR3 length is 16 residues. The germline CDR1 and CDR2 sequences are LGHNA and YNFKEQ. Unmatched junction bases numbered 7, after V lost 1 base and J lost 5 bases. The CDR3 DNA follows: TGTGCCAGCAGCCAAGCCGGGACTAGAAAAAACAATGAGCAGTTCTTC. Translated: CASSQAGTRKNNEQFF.

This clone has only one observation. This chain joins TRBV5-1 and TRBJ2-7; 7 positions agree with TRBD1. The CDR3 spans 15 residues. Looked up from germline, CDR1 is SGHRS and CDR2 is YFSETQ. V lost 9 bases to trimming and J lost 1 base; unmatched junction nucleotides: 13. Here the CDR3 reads CATKYGPDRSYEQYF. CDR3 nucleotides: TGCGCCACCAAATATGGCCCGGACAGGTCCTACGAGCAGTACTTC.

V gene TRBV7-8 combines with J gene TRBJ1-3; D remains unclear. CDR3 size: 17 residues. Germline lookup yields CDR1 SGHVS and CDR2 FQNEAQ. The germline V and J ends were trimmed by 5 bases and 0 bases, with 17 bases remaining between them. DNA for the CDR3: TGTGCCAGCAGCAGAGTGGGCCTTGGGCACTCTGGAAACACCATATATTTT. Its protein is CASSRVGLGHSGNTIYF.

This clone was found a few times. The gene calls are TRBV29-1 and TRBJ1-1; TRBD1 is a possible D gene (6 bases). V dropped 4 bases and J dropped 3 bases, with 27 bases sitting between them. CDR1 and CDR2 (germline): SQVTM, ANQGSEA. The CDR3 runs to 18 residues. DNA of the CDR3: TGCAGCGTTGCGGTCAACAGGGCGTGGGGAGCGAGAGACACTGAAGCTTTCTTT. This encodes CSVAVNRAWGARDTEAFF.